The 28 T cell receptor beta chains presented below share a single source sample, sequenced in a study of cytomegalovirus exposure and HLA in healthy donors. PCR involved 60 Vbeta and 13 Jbeta primers. Data came from immunoSEQ multiplex PCR; TCRdb stores just in-frame clones and leaves some out. The data contain approximately 170,000 clones, 80% to 85% of them seen just once; the ten biggest clones take up about 1.2%. Sequencing was carried out using PBMCs. All receptors come from a boy younger than 10 in good health and CMV-seronegative.

CDR3 amino acids: CASSGRGPQETQYF. The CDR3 DNA sequence: TGTGCCAGCAGCGGCCGGGGTCCTCAAGAGACCCAGTACTTC. The chain uses TRBV9 and TRBJ2-5, with D maybe TRBD2 (5 bases). There are 14 residues in the CDR3. Germline CDR1 SGDLS, CDR2 YYNGEE. With 3 bases removed from V and 2 bases from J, the gap between germline ends came to 11 bases.

This chain joins TRBV27 and TRBJ1-6, with 8 bases that match TRBD1. The CDR3 length is 14 residues. J was trimmed by 10 bases and V by 11 bases; bases with no gene match: 13. CDR1 MNHEY and CDR2 SMNVEV come from the germline V gene (reference sequence). The DNA for the CDR3 is TGTGCCGCAGGGGACGGGACAGGCCGATCACCCCTCCACTTT. Translated, it gives CAAGDGTGRSPLHF.

The J gene is TRBJ1-4, the V gene TRBV6-5, with 10 bases matching TRBD1. V was clipped by 8 bases and J by 7 bases; unmatched bases: 7. Germline loops: CDR1 MNHEY, CDR2 SVGAGI. CDR3 size: 14 residues. The CDR3 loop is CASRPGQGFEKLFF. The CDR3 DNA reads TGTGCCAGCCGTCCGGGACAGGGGTTTGAAAAACTGTTTTTT.

This clone has just a few counts. The rearrangement links TRBV6-6 to TRBJ2-5; weak D call: TRBD1 (6 bases). CDR1 and CDR2 (germline): MNHNY, SVGAGI (reference sequence). Trimming pared 2 bases from V and 5 bases from J, leaving 6 bases between. The CDR3 runs to 12 residues. The CDR3 is CASSYQGETQYF. CDR3 DNA sequence: TGTGCCAGCAGTTACCAGGGGGAGACCCAGTACTTC.

In DNA, the CDR3 is TGTGCCTGGAGCCAAATAACTAGTTTGGAGACCCAGTACTTC. It encodes CAWSQITSLETQYF. The chain couples TRBV30 to TRBJ2-5, with D possibly TRBD2 on 5 matching bases. Germline V gives CDR1 GTSNPN, CDR2 SVGIG (reference sequence). Trimming shortened V by 3 bases and J by 5 bases, and 16 bases separated the two germline ends. The length of the CDR3 is 14 residues.

This clone was picked up a small number of times. The chain links TRBV6-6 to TRBJ2-1; tentatively, D is TRBD1 (5 bases). The V gene lost 7 bases and the J gene lost 0 bases, with 13 bases spanning the gap. The CDR3 is 15 amino acids. From germline, CDR1 is MNHNY and CDR2 SVGAGI (reference sequence). DNA of the CDR3: TGTGCCAGCATCGACGACAGCGTCTCCTACAATGAGCAGTTCTTC. Encoded protein: CASIDDSVSYNEQFF.

The chain couples TRBV7-2 to TRBJ2-2, with 10 bases that match TRBD1. The germline V gene encodes CDR1 SGHTA and CDR2 FQGNSA. V lost 6 bases and J lost 5; bases outside the gene matches: 6. This CDR3 has 15 amino acids. As DNA, the CDR3 is TGTGCCAGCAGACGACAGGGGGCGCAAACCGGGGAGCTGTTTTTT. It encodes CASRRQGAQTGELFF.

The chain is built from TRBV5-1 and TRBJ2-7, with 9 bases fitting TRBD2. CDR1 and CDR2 (germline): SGHRS, YFSETQ. This CDR3 spans 16 amino acids. V shed 4 bases and J 1 base; nucleotides not matched to a gene: 9. The CDR3 protein is CASSQTPSGISYEQYF. The CDR3, as DNA: TGCGCCAGCAGCCAAACGCCTAGCGGGATTTCCTACGAGCAGTACTTC.

CDR3 amino acids: CASSKQGSGTEAFF. The CDR3 region has the DNA TGTGCCAGCAGCAAACAGGGGTCAGGCACTGAAGCTTTCTTT. The chain uses TRBV2 and TRBJ1-1, with 7 positions matching TRBD1. CDR1 is SNHLY and CDR2 is FYNNEI in the germline V gene. This CDR3 is built from 14 residues. V was pared by 6 bases and J by 4 bases, with 8 bases of the junction left unmatched.

This clone was detected only once. The chain links TRBV30 to TRBJ1-5, with D maybe TRBD1 (5 bases). Germline CDR1 reads GTSNPN; CDR2 reads SVGIG (reference sequence). Trimming pared 1 base from V and 4 bases from J, leaving 8 bases between. The CDR3 is 13 amino acids. The CDR3 loop is CAWSAQGNQPQHF. DNA of the CDR3: TGTGCCTGGAGTGCCCAGGGAAATCAGCCCCAGCATTTT.

The chain links TRBV19 to TRBJ2-5; a weak D match, TRBD1 (5 bases). The last part of the DNA fits TRBJ2-7 better; the J call may be wrong. Germline loops: CDR1 LNHDA, CDR2 SQIVND (reference sequence). CDR3 length: 17 residues. The CDR3 sequence: CASSIEPISTDSYEQYF. The CDR3, as DNA: TGTGCCAGTAGTATAGAGCCAATATCGACAGACTCCTACGAGCAGTACTTC.

This chain links TRBV5-6 with TRBJ2-5, with 7 positions matching TRBD1. This CDR3 has 15 amino acids. CDR1 and CDR2 (germline): SGHDT, YYEEEE. J was trimmed by 4 bases and V by 0 bases; bases with no gene match: 6. The CDR3 spells CASSLAGAGGETQYF. In DNA, the CDR3 is TGTGCCAGCAGCTTGGCCGGGGCAGGGGGAGAGACCCAGTACTTC.

The chain has TRBV2 and TRBJ2-3; D not resolved. This CDR3 comprises 14 residues. Trimming removed 1 base from V and 2 bases from J, with 7 bases in between. The germline V gene encodes CDR1 SNHLY and CDR2 FYNNEI. CDR3 residues: CASSEDRFTDTQYF. The CDR3 bases are TGTGCCAGCAGTGAAGACAGATTCACAGATACGCAGTATTTT. The full variable domain, in which reference TRBV2 and TRBJ2-3 provide the parts outside the CDR3, is EPEVTQTPSHQVTQMGQEVILRCVPISNHLYFYWYRQILGQKVEFLVSFYNNEISEKSEIFDDQFSVERPDGSNFTLKIRSTKLEDSAMYFCASSEDRFTDTQYFGPGTRLTVL.

The chain combines TRBV19 with TRBJ2-1, with D perhaps TRBD1 (6 bases). V shed 6 bases and J shed 0 bases, with 12 bases lying between them. This CDR3 contains 15 residues. Germline V gene sequence: CDR1 LNHDA, CDR2 SQIVND (reference sequence). CDR3 sequence: CASSRTVGSYNEQFF. For the CDR3, the DNA is TGTGCCAGTAGCAGGACAGTAGGCTCCTACAATGAGCAGTTCTTC.

J is TRBJ2-7 and V is TRBV4-1; TRBD2 aligns across 10 bases. The CDR3 loop spans 18 amino acids. The germline V gene has CDR1 MGHRA and CDR2 YSYEKL. Trimming removed 0 bases from V and 6 bases from J; junction bases left unmatched: 14. CDR3 in amino acids: CASSQEESGLAGVGEQYF. CDR3 sequence (DNA): TGCGCCAGCAGCCAAGAAGAGTCGGGCCTAGCGGGAGTGGGCGAGCAGTACTTC.

The V call is TRBV5-6, the J call TRBJ2-3, with TRBD2 as a possible D gene (6 bases). V gave up 1 base and J gave up 0 bases, with 9 bases separating them. This CDR3 is 15 amino acids long. Germline CDR1 SGHDT, CDR2 YYEEEE. CDR3 residues: CASSLTGTSTDTQYF. In DNA form, the CDR3 reads TGTGCCAGCAGCTTGACCGGGACTAGCACAGATACGCAGTATTTT. Together with reference TRBV5-6 and TRBJ2-3, the CDR3 gives the full variable domain: DAGVTQSPTHLIKTRGQQVTLRCSPKSGHDTVSWYQQALGQGPQFIFQYYEEEERQRGNFPDRFSGHQFPNYSSELNVNALLLGDSALYLCASSLTGTSTDTQYFGPGTRLTVL.

The chain links TRBV5-6 to TRBJ1-6; D is undetermined. CDR3 size: 14 residues. Looked up from germline, CDR1 is SGHDT and CDR2 is YYEEEE. The V gene lost 4 bases and the J gene lost 8 bases, with 13 bases spanning the gap. The CDR3 loop is CASSRLAAHSPLHF. The CDR3 bases are TGTGCCAGCAGCCGACTCGCGGCACATTCACCCCTCCACTTT.

CDR3 coding DNA: TGTGCCAGCAGTTCTACAGGGGAGGATGGCTACACCTTC. Protein: CASSSTGEDGYTF. V is TRBV28 and J is TRBJ1-2; 7 bases line up with TRBD1. Germline V CDR1 and CDR2: MDHEN, SYDVKM. With 4 bases clipped from V and 6 bases from J, the junction kept 5 bases outside the gene matches. The CDR3 runs to 13 residues.

The gene calls are TRBV9 and TRBJ2-1; 7 bases fit TRBD2. The germline gives CDR1 SGDLS, CDR2 YYNGEE. V gave up 3 bases and J gave up 2 bases; unmatched junction bases: 5. CDR3 length equals 15 residues. The CDR3 sequence is CASSASGTTYNEQFF. The CDR3 bases are TGTGCCAGCAGCGCGTCCGGGACTACCTACAATGAGCAGTTCTTC.

This clone is a singleton in its sample. The chain combines TRBV21-1 with TRBJ2-7; the table gives TRBD2 as D, unverified against the DNA. TRBV21-1 is given as a pseudogene. The CDR3 sequence is 14 residues long. This CDR3 is CASSPRGSAYEQYV. CDR3 DNA sequence: TGTGCCAGCAGCCCACGGGGAAGTGCCTACGAGCAGTACGTC.

This clone has a handful of counts. The V and J genes are TRBV6-1 and TRBJ1-4, with D unclear. Trimming pared 2 bases from V and 2 bases from J, leaving 12 bases between. The V gene's germline CDR1 is MNHNS and CDR2 SASEGT. CDR3 length: 16 residues. CDR3 nucleotides: TGTGCCAGCAGTGAACCTGGGCGTTGGACTAATGAAAAACTGTTTTTT. It translates to CASSEPGRWTNEKLFF.

The CDR3 is CASSLTGGEQYV. CDR3 in DNA: TGCGCCAGCAGTTTAACAGGGGGCGAGCAGTACGTC. The V call is TRBV10-2, the J call TRBJ2-7, with 8 bases fitting TRBD1. The CDR3 spans 12 residues. Unmatched junction bases numbered 3, after V lost 5 bases and J lost 6 bases. Germline lookup yields CDR1 WSHSY and CDR2 SAAADI.

The gene calls are TRBV20-1 and TRBJ2-1; the D is unclear. Germline lookup yields CDR1 DFQATT and CDR2 SNEGSKA (reference sequence). The CDR3 consists of 11 residues. The germline V and J ends were trimmed by 6 bases and 9 bases, with 12 bases remaining between them. CDR3 in amino acids: CSARLGIEQFF. The CDR3 nucleotides read TGCAGTGCAAGGCTAGGTATTGAGCAGTTCTTC.

The chain links TRBV6-5 to TRBJ1-1; D possibly corresponds to TRBD1 (6 bases). The V gene lost 7 bases and the J gene lost 2 bases, with 14 bases spanning the gap. Germline V gene lookup returns CDR1 MNHEY and CDR2 SVGAGI. The length of the CDR3 is 14 residues. In nucleotides, the CDR3 is TGTGCCAGCACCCGAACAGGGCCAAACACTGAAGCTTTCTTT. It encodes CASTRTGPNTEAFF.

The chain links TRBV5-4 to TRBJ1-1; 8 bases are shared with TRBD1. From germline, CDR1 is SGHNT and CDR2 YYREEE (reference sequence). Germline trimming cut 0 bases from V and 5 bases from J; bases unmatched to any gene: 6. This CDR3 spans 15 amino acids. The CDR3 spells CASSLAGGAWTEAFF. The CDR3, as DNA: TGTGCCAGCAGCTTGGCAGGGGGCGCATGGACTGAAGCTTTCTTT.

This sequence joins TRBV7-2 and TRBJ2-7, with D maybe TRBD1 (5 bases). Germline CDR1 SGHTA, CDR2 FQGNSA. The V end was cut by 2 bases, the J end by 2 bases, with 10 bases between. The CDR3 is 14 amino acids. The CDR3 DNA sequence: TGTGCCAGCAGCTTACGAGGACAACCCTACGAGCAGTACTTC. Translation gives CASSLRGQPYEQYF.

The V and J genes are TRBV5-6 and TRBJ1-3, with a possible D match to TRBD1 (6 bases). The CDR3 extends over 17 amino acids. CDR1 is SGHDT, CDR2 YYEEEE, per germline. The ends were cut back, 2 bases at V and 4 bases at J, with 19 bases in the middle. CDR3 protein: CASSFGPGSGVGNTIYF. The DNA for the CDR3 is TGTGCCAGCAGCTTTGGTCCGGGATCAGGGGTAGGAAACACCATATATTTT.

The chain combines TRBV7-2 with TRBJ1-2; 10 bases fit TRBD1. CDR3 size: 16 residues. Germline CDR1 reads SGHTA; CDR2 reads FQGNSA. V shed 4 bases and J 1 base; nucleotides not matched to a gene: 6. CDR3: CASSYYRDRGNYGYTF. DNA for the CDR3: TGTGCCAGCAGCTACTACCGGGACAGGGGTAACTATGGCTACACCTTC.